This T cell receptor beta chain stems from a study of T cells in Graves' hyperthyroidism and ophthalmopathy. Looking at the study overall: Any treatment followed the collection of peripheral blood at initial diagnosis. The study, taken as a whole, reports: Expanded thyroid clonotypes (above 0.001) were mostly also found in blood.

TCR beta CDR3 regions were amplified from RNA. Initially, a first-round RT-PCR of the TCR CDR3 employed the HTBI primer set. MiXCR, run by TCRdb on the multiplex PCR reads, gives a single entry per CDR3 protein. The table has around 600,000 distinct CDR3 sequences, about 16% seen once; the top ten hold roughly 3.3%. Notes on this clonotype: What it recognizes is unknown.

Germline V CDR1 and CDR2: LNHDA, SQIVND (reference sequence). V lost 7 bases to trimming and J lost 1 base, with 14 bases between them. This CDR3 is 15 amino acids long. In the ophthalmopathy cohort, Clinical Activity Score was at least 3, NOSPECS grade at least 4, and duration under 3 months. PBMCs were sourced from approximately 10 ml fresh peripheral blood. Specimen: blood. The TCR originated in a woman between 40 and 50 years old with Graves' ophthalmopathy. J is TRBJ1-5 and V is TRBV19; unclear D gene. The CDR3 region has the DNA TGTGCCAGTAAAGAGATGGGTGTAAGCAATCAGCCCCAGCATTTT. Protein product: CASKEMGVSNQPQHF. The complete variable domain, with remaining parts taken from reference TRBV19 and TRBJ1-5, reads DGGITQSPKYLFRKEGQNVTLSCEQNLNHDAMYWYRQDPGQGLRLIYYSQIVNDFQKGDIAEGYSVSREKKESFPLTVTSAQKNPTAFYLCASKEMGVSNQPQHFGDGTRLSIL.